These 29 T cell receptor beta chains came from one sample sequenced in a study of T cells in Graves' hyperthyroidism and ophthalmopathy. Researchers took RNA transcripts and amplified the TCR beta CDR3 regions from them. First-round RT-PCR of the TCR CDR3 relied on the HTBI primer set. Each CDR3 protein gets one entry after TCRdb re-called the multiplex PCR reads with MiXCR. The sample has about 600,000 distinct CDR3 sequences, about 15% seen once; the top ten hold 9.5% to 15%. The specimen was blood. Receptors were obtained from a woman between 45 and 60 years old with Graves' ophthalmopathy.

The chain combines TRBV11-1 with TRBJ1-1, with a possible D match to TRBD1 (5 bases). With 2 bases removed from V and 6 bases from J, the gap between germline ends came to 16 bases. Germline V gene data show CDR1 as SGHAT and CDR2 as FQDESV (reference sequence). CDR3 length equals 15 residues. The CDR3, as DNA: TGTGCCAGCAGCTTAAGGGAGGGGCTAATTGCTGAAGCTTTCTTT. This gives the protein CASSLREGLIAEAFF.

This clonotype was counted many times. The rearrangement joins TRBV20-1 to TRBJ1-4; 9 bases align to TRBD1. The germline V gene encodes CDR1 DFQATT and CDR2 SNEGSKA (reference sequence). Trimming removed 2 bases from V and 3 bases from J; junction bases left unmatched: 7. The length of the CDR3 is 16 residues. CDR3 residues: CSARSQGAQANEKLFF. In DNA, the CDR3 is TGCAGTGCTAGATCACAGGGGGCGCAGGCTAATGAAAAACTGTTTTTT.

The sample holds one count of this clonotype. V usage is TRBV18 and J usage is TRBJ2-3; D is ambiguous. CDR1 KGHSH and CDR2 LQKENI come from the germline V gene. This CDR3 has 14 amino acids. V shed 2 bases and J shed 1 base, with 7 bases lying between them. The CDR3 DNA sequence: TGTGCCAGCTCACCAATACCGGGCACAGATACGCAGTATTTT. It is translated as CASSPIPGTDTQYF.

This clonotype has ten or more counts. This chain links TRBV2 with TRBJ2-1, with 7 nucleotides matching TRBD2. CDR1 and CDR2 from the germline V gene are SNHLY and FYNNEI. CDR3 length equals 16 residues. V gave up 1 base and J gave up 3 bases; unmatched junction bases: 6. The CDR3 is CASSEVRLAVYNEQFF. In DNA form, the CDR3 reads TGTGCCAGCAGTGAAGTTCGGCTAGCGGTCTACAATGAGCAGTTCTTC.

In its sample, this clonotype was seen many times. The CDR3 bases are TGCAGTGTTCGAACTAATGAAAAACTGTTTTTT. Translated, it gives CSVRTNEKLFF. The chain joins TRBV20-1 to TRBJ1-4; no clear D. The germline V gene encodes CDR1 DFQATT and CDR2 SNEGSKA (reference sequence). Trimming stripped 7 bases from V and 1 base from J, with 4 bases between. The CDR3 has 11 amino acids.

This clonotype was recorded at least ten times. The chain employs TRBV7-3 and TRBJ1-2; D gene ambiguous. The germline V and J ends were trimmed by 5 bases and 0 bases, with 13 bases remaining between them. The CDR3 consists of 15 residues. Germline CDR1 SGHTA, CDR2 FQGTGA. The CDR3 sequence is CASSASLTPNYGYTF. The CDR3 DNA is TGTGCCAGCAGCGCCTCTCTGACACCTAACTATGGCTACACCTTC.

The chain is built from TRBV20-1 and TRBJ1-1; a possible D gene is TRBD1 (6 bases). With 3 bases removed from V and 5 bases from J, the gap between germline ends came to 16 bases. The CDR3 totals 14 residues. CDR1 and CDR2 from the germline V gene are DFQATT and SNEGSKA (reference sequence). CDR3 sequence: CSARGSDRWTEAFF. The CDR3 DNA reads TGCAGTGCTAGGGGATCGGACAGATGGACTGAAGCTTTCTTT.

In this sample, this clonotype turned up a few times. This may arise from a read error, as a much more abundant clone is one base away. This sequence joins TRBV11-1 and TRBJ1-5; D is unclear. V gave up 2 bases and J gave up 6 bases, with 14 bases separating them. Per germline, CDR1 SGHAT and CDR2 FQDESV (reference sequence). CDR3 size: 15 residues. The CDR3 reads CASSLTAEVGQPQHF. In nucleotides, the CDR3 is TGTGCCAGCAGCTTAACTGCCGAAGTCGGTCAGCCCCAGCATTTT.

This chain connects TRBV7-2 to TRBJ1-4, with TRBD1 as a possible D gene (5 bases). Per the germline V gene, CDR1 is SGHTA and CDR2 is FQGNSA. This CDR3 has 15 amino acids. Trimming removed 3 bases from V and 2 bases from J, with 10 bases in between. This chain's CDR3 is CASSFRGGTNEKLFF. In DNA form, the CDR3 reads TGTGCCAGCAGCTTTAGGGGTGGCACTAATGAAAAACTGTTTTTT.

V is TRBV4-1 and J is TRBJ2-2, with 11 nucleotides matching TRBD2. V shed 0 bases, J shed 4 bases, and the junction held 7 bases outside the gene matches. The CDR3 covers 18 residues. CDR1 and CDR2 (germline): MGHRA, YSYEKL. This CDR3 is CASSQDHSSGRFTGELFF. CDR3 nucleotide sequence: TGCGCCAGCAGCCAAGACCACTCTAGCGGGAGGTTCACCGGGGAGCTGTTTTTT.

This clonotype was counted at least ten times. Here the CDR3 reads CASSYQAGDTQYF. The CDR3 DNA sequence: TGTGCCAGCAGCTACCAAGCGGGAGATACGCAGTATTTT. V gene TRBV7-2 combines with J gene TRBJ2-3, with D possibly TRBD2 on 6 matching bases. Looked up from germline, CDR1 is SGHTA and CDR2 is FQGNSA. The CDR3 runs to 13 residues. Trimming left V 4 bases short and J 5 bases short, with 10 bases between.

This clonotype was counted ten times or more. The J gene is TRBJ1-1, the V gene TRBV24-1; no definite D call. V lost 4 bases and J lost 7, with 9 bases in between. In germline, CDR1 is KGHDR, CDR2 SFDVKD. The CDR3 contains 12 residues. CDR3 amino acids: CATSEKGDEAFF. The CDR3 nucleotides are TGTGCCACCAGTGAGAAGGGTGATGAAGCTTTCTTT.

This clonotype showed up just a few times. This chain joins TRBV6-5 and TRBJ2-6; TRBD1 agrees at 8 bases. Trimming took 6 bases from V and 0 from J; bases not matched to a gene: 16. This CDR3 has 20 residues. Germline V gene sequence: CDR1 MNHEY, CDR2 SVGAGI. CDR3 amino acids: CASRRTGLDSRSSGANVLTF. In DNA, the CDR3 is TGTGCCAGCAGGCGGACAGGGTTAGACTCCCGATCCTCTGGGGCCAACGTCCTGACTTTC.

The chain employs TRBV6-2 or TRBV6-3 and TRBJ2-3, with unresolved D. The CDR3 loop spans 17 amino acids. Looked up from germline, CDR1 is MNHEY and CDR2 is SVGEGT. V was trimmed by 4 bases and J by 2 bases, leaving 19 bases between them. In nucleotides, the CDR3 is TGTGCCAGCAGTTCGCCTTTTAAGTCTCGAGACACAGATACGCAGTATTTT. Amino acid sequence: CASSSPFKSRDTDTQYF.

The rearrangement links TRBV10-3 to TRBJ2-2, with D unresolved. CDR1 and CDR2 (germline): ENHRY, SYGVKD. This CDR3 contains 14 residues. The germline V and J ends were trimmed by 2 bases and 4 bases, with 8 bases remaining between them. This CDR3 reads CAISEGSFTGELFF. The CDR3, as DNA: TGTGCCATCAGTGAGGGATCCTTCACCGGGGAGCTGTTTTTT.

J is TRBJ2-1 and V is TRBV25-1, with 9 bases matching TRBD2. CDR3 length: 16 amino acids. Trimming cost V 1 base and J 7 bases; bases outside gene matches: 8. Looked up from germline, CDR1 is MGHDK and CDR2 is SYGVNS. In nucleotides, the CDR3 is TGTGCCAGCAGTGAATTTCCAGCGGGAGGTCGTAATGAGCAGTTCTTC. Its protein is CASSEFPAGGRNEQFF.

Only a few counts were recorded for this clonotype. This chain joins TRBV6-2 or TRBV6-3 and TRBJ2-3; 11 positions agree with TRBD2. CDR3 length: 15 residues. Trimming took 4 bases from V and 6 from J; bases not matched to a gene: 6. CDR1 and CDR2 (germline): MNHEY, SVGEGT. CDR3 nucleotides: TGTGCCAGCAGTTTTACTAGCGGGAGACCCGATACGCAGTATTTT. Encoded protein: CASSFTSGRPDTQYF.

This clonotype was found many times. The chain carries TRBV27 and TRBJ2-3; D is undetermined. Germline CDR1 and CDR2: MNHEY and SMNVEV (reference sequence). The CDR3 sequence is 13 residues long. With 5 bases removed from V and 2 bases from J, the gap between germline ends came to 8 bases. This CDR3 reads CASSIPLTDTQYF. CDR3 DNA: TGTGCCAGCAGTATCCCGCTCACAGATACGCAGTATTTT.

This clonotype appeared a few times. CDR3 nucleotide sequence: TGTGCCACCAGCGGACCTTCTCCCGAACAGGTTAACTATGGCTACACCTTC. Its protein product is CATSGPSPEQVNYGYTF. The chain uses TRBV15 and TRBJ1-2; D perhaps matches TRBD1 (5 bases). V was pared by 5 bases and J by 1 base, with 20 bases between. Looked up from germline, CDR1 is LNHNV and CDR2 is YYDKDF (reference sequence). This CDR3 has 17 amino acids.

The chain combines TRBV5-1 with TRBJ2-2, with 8 positions matching TRBD2. The CDR3 runs 17 residues. The germline CDR1 and CDR2 sequences are SGHRS and YFSETQ. The junction had 9 bases not matched to a gene; V was cut back by 0 bases and J by 5 bases. The CDR3 DNA sequence: TGCGCCAGCAGCTTGGCTGCATCAGCGGGAGAAACCGGGGAGCTGTTTTTT. Protein sequence: CASSLAASAGETGELFF.

J is TRBJ1-2 and V is TRBV5-4, with D perhaps matching TRBD1 (6 bases). The V end lost 0 bases, the J end lost 7 bases, and 19 bases lay between the germline ends. The CDR3 contains 16 residues. Germline assignment: CDR1 SGHNT and CDR2 YYREEE (reference sequence). CDR3 coding DNA: TGTGCCAGCAGCTTGGGGTCTGCTGGGGGCGTGGGTGGCTACACCTTC. It yields the protein CASSLGSAGGVGGYTF.

This clonotype was observed at least ten times. The CDR3 DNA reads as TGTGCCAGCAGCTCTAACCCAAGTGGGGGCAATCAGCCCCAGCATTTT. The encoded protein is CASSSNPSGGNQPQHF. V gene TRBV7-2 combines with J gene TRBJ1-5; D not certain. V lost 4 bases and J lost 2, with 15 bases in between. Germline loops: CDR1 SGHTA, CDR2 FQGNSA. This CDR3 comprises 16 residues.

This chain uses TRBV7-6 with TRBJ1-4; no firm D call. Germline V CDR1 and CDR2: SGHVS, FNYEAQ. CDR3 length equals 13 residues. The V gene lost 8 bases and the J gene lost 2 bases, with 9 bases spanning the gap. Here the CDR3 DNA reads TGTGCCAGCGCGGGAATCACTAATGAAAAACTGTTTTTT. Amino acid sequence: CASAGITNEKLFF. Variable domain in full (rest from reference TRBV7-6 and TRBJ1-4): GAGVSQSPRYKVTKRGQDVALRCDPISGHVSLYWYRQALGQGPEFLTYFNYEAQQDKSGLPNDRFSAERPEGSISTLTIQRTEQRDSAMYRCASAGITNEKLFFGSGTQLSVL.

This clonotype was counted at least ten times. This rearrangement joins TRBV20-1 to TRBJ2-2, with TRBD1 matching 7 bases. The CDR3 loop spans 11 amino acids. J gave up 16 bases and V 0 bases, and 5 bases lay outside the gene matches. Germline V gene sequence: CDR1 DFQATT, CDR2 SNEGSKA (reference sequence). The CDR3: CSARDEQGQFF. Written as DNA, the CDR3 is TGCAGTGCTAGAGATGAACAGGGGCAGTTTTTT.

CDR3 region: CSASGQDTETQYF. The CDR3 region has the DNA TGCAGTGCTAGCGGTCAGGACACGGAGACCCAGTACTTC. The chain uses TRBV20-1 and TRBJ2-5; tentatively, D is TRBD1 (5 bases). This CDR3 spans 13 amino acids. The germline V gene encodes CDR1 DFQATT and CDR2 SNEGSKA (reference sequence). V was clipped by 3 bases and J by 5 bases, with 13 bases between them.

This chain links TRBV28 with TRBJ1-4; unclear D gene. This CDR3 contains 14 residues. With 5 bases removed from V and 7 bases from J, the gap between germline ends came to 14 bases. Germline V gene data show CDR1 as MDHEN and CDR2 as SYDVKM. Written as DNA, the CDR3 is TGTGCCAGCAGTCCCTCCGGGAACCCTGAAAAACTGTTTTTT. As protein: CASSPSGNPEKLFF. Drawing the rest from reference TRBV28 and TRBJ1-4, the complete variable domain is DVKVTQSSRYLVKRTGEKVFLECVQDMDHENMFWYRQDPGLGLRLIYFSYDVKMKEKGDIPEGYSVSREKKERFSLILESASTNQTSMYLCASSPSGNPEKLFFGSGTQLSVL.

V and J are TRBV5-6 and TRBJ2-1, with 14 bases fitting TRBD2. After removal of 5 bases from V and 2 bases from J, the junction contained 3 bases not matched to a gene. The CDR3 length is 16 residues. The germline V gene has CDR1 SGHDT and CDR2 YYEEEE. The chain's CDR3 is CASRETSGGAYNEQFF. In nucleotides, the CDR3 is TGTGCCAGCAGGGAGACTAGCGGGGGGGCCTACAATGAGCAGTTCTTC.

There are a few counts of this clonotype. This chain connects TRBV10-3 to TRBJ1-4; tentative D call: TRBD1 (6 bases). CDR3 length: 14 residues. The germline CDR1 and CDR2 sequences are ENHRY and SYGVKD. V was trimmed by 6 bases and J by 6 bases, leaving 14 bases between them. This CDR3 reads CAISAGQFDEKLFF. The CDR3, as DNA: TGTGCCATCAGCGCCGGACAGTTCGATGAAAAACTGTTTTTT.

In this sample, this clonotype turned up many times. The chain employs TRBV28 and TRBJ2-7; D unclear. The CDR3 is 11 amino acids. Germline V gene lookup returns CDR1 MDHEN and CDR2 SYDVKM. The V and J ends lost 4 bases and 6 bases respectively, with 7 bases between them. The CDR3 protein is CASSSPREQYF. CDR3 sequence (DNA): TGTGCCAGCAGTTCCCCCCGCGAGCAGTACTTC.